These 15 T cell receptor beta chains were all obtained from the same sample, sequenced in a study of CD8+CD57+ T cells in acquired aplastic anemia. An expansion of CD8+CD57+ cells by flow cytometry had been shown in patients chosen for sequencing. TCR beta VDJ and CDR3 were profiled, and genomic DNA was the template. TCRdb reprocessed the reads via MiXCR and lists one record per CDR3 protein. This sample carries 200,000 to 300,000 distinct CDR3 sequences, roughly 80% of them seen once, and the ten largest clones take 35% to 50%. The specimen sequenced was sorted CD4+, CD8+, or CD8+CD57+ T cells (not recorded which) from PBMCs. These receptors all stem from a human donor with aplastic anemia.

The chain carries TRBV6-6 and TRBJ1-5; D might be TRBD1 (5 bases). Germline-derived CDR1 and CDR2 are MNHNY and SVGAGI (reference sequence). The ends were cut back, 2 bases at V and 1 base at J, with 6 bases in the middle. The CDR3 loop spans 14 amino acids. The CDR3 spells CASSYRGSNQPQHF. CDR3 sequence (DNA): TGTGCCAGCAGTTACAGGGGAAGCAATCAGCCCCAGCATTTT.

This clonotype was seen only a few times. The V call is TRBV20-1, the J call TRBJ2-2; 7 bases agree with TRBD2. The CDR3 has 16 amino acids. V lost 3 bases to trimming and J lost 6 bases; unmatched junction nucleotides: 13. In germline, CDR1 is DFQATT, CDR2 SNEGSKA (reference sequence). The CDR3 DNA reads TGCAGTGCTAGCTCGACTAGCAGGAGAAAAGCCGGGGAGCTGTTTTTT. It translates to CSASSTSRRKAGELFF.

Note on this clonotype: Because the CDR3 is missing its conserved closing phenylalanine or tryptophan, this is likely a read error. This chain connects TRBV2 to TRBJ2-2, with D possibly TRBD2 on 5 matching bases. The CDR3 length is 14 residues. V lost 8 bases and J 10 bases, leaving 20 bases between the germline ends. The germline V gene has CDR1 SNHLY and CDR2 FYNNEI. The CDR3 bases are TGTGCCAGCGGCCCACCAGGTGGAGGTGCGGAGCTGTTTGTT. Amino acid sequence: CASGPPGGGAELFV.

The CDR3 loop reads CASSLTKHEQFF. The CDR3 bases are TGTGCCAGCAGCTTAACGAAGCATGAGCAGTTCTTC. The genes are TRBV5-4 and TRBJ2-1; D unclear. The CDR3 is 12 residues long. V lost 2 bases, J lost 8 bases, and 8 bases lay in between. Germline values: CDR1 SGHNT, CDR2 YYREEE (reference sequence).

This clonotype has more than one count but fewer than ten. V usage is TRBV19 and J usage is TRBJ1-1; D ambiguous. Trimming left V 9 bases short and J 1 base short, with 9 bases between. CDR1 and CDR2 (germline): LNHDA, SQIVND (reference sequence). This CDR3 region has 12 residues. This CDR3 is CASSLGNTEAFF. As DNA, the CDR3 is TGTGCCAGCAGCTTAGGGAACACTGAAGCTTTCTTT.

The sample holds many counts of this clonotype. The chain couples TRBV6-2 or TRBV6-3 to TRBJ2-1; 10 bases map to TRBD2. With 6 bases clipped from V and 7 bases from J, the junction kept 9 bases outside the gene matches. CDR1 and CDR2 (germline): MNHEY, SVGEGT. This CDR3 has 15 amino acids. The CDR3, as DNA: TGTGCCAGCAGCCAAAGCGGGGGGGCCGGTAATGAGCAGTTCTTC. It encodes CASSQSGGAGNEQFF.

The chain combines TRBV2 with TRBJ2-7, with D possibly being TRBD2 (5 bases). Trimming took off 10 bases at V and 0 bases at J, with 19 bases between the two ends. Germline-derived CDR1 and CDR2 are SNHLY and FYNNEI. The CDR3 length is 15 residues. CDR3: CATSGGLESSYEQYF. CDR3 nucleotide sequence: TGTGCCACCAGCGGCGGCTTGGAAAGCTCCTACGAGCAGTACTTC. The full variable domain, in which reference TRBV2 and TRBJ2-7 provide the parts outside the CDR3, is EPEVTQTPSHQVTQMGQEVILRCVPISNHLYFYWYRQILGQKVEFLVSFYNNEISEKSEIFDDQFSVERPDGSNFTLKIRSTKLEDSAMYFCATSGGLESSYEQYFGPGTRLTVT.

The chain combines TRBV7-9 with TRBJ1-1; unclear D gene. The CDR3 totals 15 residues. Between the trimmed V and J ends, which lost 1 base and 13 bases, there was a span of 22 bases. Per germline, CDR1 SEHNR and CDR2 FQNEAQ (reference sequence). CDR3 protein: CASSLGLAGKPEHFF. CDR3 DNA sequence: TGTGCCAGCAGCTTAGGCCTAGCAGGTAAGCCTGAACATTTCTTT. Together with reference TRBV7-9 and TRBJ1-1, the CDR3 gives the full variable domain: DTGVSQNPRHKITKRGQNVTFRCDPISEHNRLYWYRQTLGQGPEFLTYFQNEAQLEKSRLLSDRFSAERPKGSFSTLEIQRTEQGDSAMYLCASSLGLAGKPEHFFGQGTRLTVV.

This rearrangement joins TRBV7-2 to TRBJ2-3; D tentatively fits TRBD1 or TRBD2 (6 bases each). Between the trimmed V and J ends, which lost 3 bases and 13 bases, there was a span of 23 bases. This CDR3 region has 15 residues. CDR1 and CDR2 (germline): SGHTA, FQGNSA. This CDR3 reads CASSFTRGGGDNEYF. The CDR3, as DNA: TGTGCCAGCAGCTTTACTAGAGGCGGCGGGGACAATGAGTATTTT.

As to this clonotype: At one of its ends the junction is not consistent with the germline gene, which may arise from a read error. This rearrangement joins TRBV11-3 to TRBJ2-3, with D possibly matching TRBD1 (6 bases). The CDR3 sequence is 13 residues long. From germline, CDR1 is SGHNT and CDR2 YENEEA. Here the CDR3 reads CASSDDLTGTQYF. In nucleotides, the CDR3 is TGTGCCAGCAGCGACGATCTGACAGGTACGCAGTATTTT.

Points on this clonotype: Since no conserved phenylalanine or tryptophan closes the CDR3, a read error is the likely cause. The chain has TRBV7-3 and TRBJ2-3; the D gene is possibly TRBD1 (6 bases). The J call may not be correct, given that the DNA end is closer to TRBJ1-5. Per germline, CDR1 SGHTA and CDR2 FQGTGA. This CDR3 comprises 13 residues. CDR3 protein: CASRVGGTDEQHY. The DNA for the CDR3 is TGTGCCAGCAGGGTAGGGGGAACAGATGAGCAGCATTAT.

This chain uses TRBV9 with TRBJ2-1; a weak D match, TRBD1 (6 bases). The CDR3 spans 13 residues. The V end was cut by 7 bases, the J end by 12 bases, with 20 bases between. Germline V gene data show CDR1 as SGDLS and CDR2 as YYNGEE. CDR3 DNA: TGTGCCAGCGGGGATGGGGACACAGATACGCAGTTCTTC. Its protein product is CASGDGDTDTQFF.

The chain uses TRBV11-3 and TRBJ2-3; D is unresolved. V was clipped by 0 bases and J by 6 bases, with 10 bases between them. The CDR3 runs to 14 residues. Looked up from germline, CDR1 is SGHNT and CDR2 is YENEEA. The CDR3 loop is CASSLDRRGDTQYF. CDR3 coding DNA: TGTGCCAGCAGCTTAGATCGAAGAGGCGATACGCAGTATTTT.

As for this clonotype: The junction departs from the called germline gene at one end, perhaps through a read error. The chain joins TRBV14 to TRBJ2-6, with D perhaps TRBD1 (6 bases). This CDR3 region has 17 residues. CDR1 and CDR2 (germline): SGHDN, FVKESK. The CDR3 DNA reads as TGTGCCAGCACCCAAGGGGGAGTGACCTCCGGGGCCAACGTCCTGACTTTC. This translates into CASTQGGVTSGANVLTF.

CDR3 sequence: CASSLSRGAHYEQYF. The CDR3 DNA reads TGTGCCAGCAGCTTATCGAGAGGTGCCCACTACGAGCAGTACTTC. The chain joins TRBV7-8 to TRBJ2-7; no firm D call. The CDR3 is 15 residues long. The germline gives CDR1 SGHVS, CDR2 FQNEAQ. The V gene lost 2 bases and the J gene lost 3 bases, with 14 bases spanning the gap.